The 30 T cell receptor beta chains listed next were all sequenced from one sample in a study of T cells in women clearing cervical HPV infection. Only in-frame clones appear in the TCRdb table, and some are missing; sequencing was by immunoSEQ multiplex PCR. This repertoire includes roughly 45,000 clones. Sequencing input: blood buffy coat. The receptors were sampled from a woman between 18 and 70 years old with a cervical HPV16 infection that either progressed to CIN3+ or cleared (not recorded which).

Regarding this clone: The CDR3 end is not reached by the read, which stops 3 residues before it; the germline J gene fills it in. The chain joins TRBV30 to TRBJ2-7; D unclear. V was shortened by 3 bases and J by 3 bases, with 6 bases between the two germline ends. Germline V CDR1 and CDR2: GTSNPN, SVGIG (reference sequence). The length of the CDR3 is 11 residues. The part of the CDR3 DNA that was read is TGTGCCTGGAGGTCTAGCTACGAG. It is translated as CAWRSSYE. The complete CDR3 sequence is CAWRSSYEQYF.

Of note for this clone: The read comes to an end 3 residues before the CDR3 does, leaving the germline J gene to fill in the end. The chain has TRBV2 and TRBJ1-1; D uncertain. V lost 7 bases and J 4 bases, leaving 16 bases between the germline ends. Per germline, CDR1 SNHLY and CDR2 FYNNEI. This CDR3 is built from 14 residues. The CDR3 loop is CASNRGGVGTEAFF. The CDR3 bases that were read are TGTGCCAGCAACAGAGGAGGAGTGGGCACTGAA.

In regard to this clone: The sequenced fragment ends 3 residues before the CDR3 boundary, so the rest is inferred from the germline J gene. The V call is TRBV5-1, the J call TRBJ2-3, with D perhaps matching TRBD1 (6 bases). In germline, CDR1 is SGHRS, CDR2 YFSETQ. The CDR3 has 14 residues. Partial CDR3 DNA: TGCGCCAGCAGTCCGGGACAACCTCAAGAGACG. Translated, it gives CASSPGQPQET. The full CDR3 is CASSPGQPQETQYF.

For this clone: Sequencing ends 3 residues short of the CDR3 end; the germline J gene provides the rest. This chain connects TRBV30 to TRBJ2-3, with 7 bases matching TRBD2. CDR1 and CDR2 (germline): GTSNPN, SVGIG (reference sequence). Trimming at V came to 0 bases and at J to 1 base, leaving 4 bases not matched to a gene. CDR3 length: 15 residues. This CDR3 is CAWSVLSGGTDTQYF. CDR3 bases read: TGTGCCTGGAGTGTACTGAGCGGGGGCACAGATACG.

Note on this clone: The CDR3 end lies 3 residues beyond the end of the read and is filled in from the germline J gene. V and J are TRBV19 and TRBJ2-2; 7 bases align to TRBD1. The CDR3 runs to 13 residues. With V trimmed by 5 bases and J by 5 bases, 2 bases remained unmatched. The germline gives CDR1 LNHDA, CDR2 SQIVND (reference sequence). CDR3 sequence reads: CASSQQGTGELFF. The CDR3 DNA, read in part, is TGTGCCAGTAGTCAACAGGGGACCGGGGAG.

On this clone itself: The read is 3 residues too short to cover the CDR3 end, so that end is filled in from the germline J gene. V usage is TRBV5-5 and J usage is TRBJ1-1; D may be TRBD1 (6 bases). Germline values: CDR1 SGHKS, CDR2 YYEKEE (reference sequence). V lost 2 bases, J lost 4 bases, and 12 bases lay in between. The CDR3 has 14 amino acids. CDR3 DNA, as far as it was read: TGTGCCAGCAGCTTCTGGGAACAGGGCACTGAA. This translates into CASSFWEQGTE. The whole CDR3 sequence reads CASSFWEQGTEAFF.

With respect to this clone: The CDR3 end falls 3 residues outside the read, so it is completed with the germline J gene. V gene TRBV2 combines with J gene TRBJ2-3, with 13 nucleotides matching TRBD2. V lost 6 bases, J lost 1 base, and 7 bases stayed unmatched. This CDR3 has 17 amino acids. Germline CDR1 reads SNHLY; CDR2 reads FYNNEI. The sequenced part of the CDR3 DNA is TGTGCCAGCAGGGAGACTAGCGGGGGGTTAGGCACAGATACG. It is translated as CASRETSGGLGTDT. The full CDR3 protein reads CASRETSGGLGTDTQYF.

On this clone itself: The read ends 3 residues early relative to the CDR3; the germline J gene fills the gap. This chain links TRBV5-6 with TRBJ2-3, with a weak D call TRBD1 (5 bases). The CDR3 has 13 residues. Germline CDR1 is SGHDT and CDR2 is YYEEEE. Here the CDR3 reads CASSAGNNQPQYF. The DNA read from the CDR3 is TGTGCCAGCAGCGCAGGGAACAATCAGCCG.

On this clone itself: With the read ending 3 residues before the CDR3 end, the germline J gene is used to fill in that end. The gene calls are TRBV6-2 or TRBV6-3 and TRBJ2-7, with D unresolved. The germline V and J ends were trimmed by 1 base and 0 bases, with 4 bases remaining between them. The CDR3 totals 13 residues. Germline V gives CDR1 MNHEY, CDR2 SVGEGT. The part of the CDR3 DNA that was read is TGTGCCAGCAGTTACTTATCCTCCTACGAG. This codes for CASSYLSSYE. The entire CDR3 sequence reads CASSYLSSYEQYF.

In regard to this clone: The read gets to within 3 residues of the CDR3 end, and the germline J gene fills in the rest. The chain recombines TRBV19 with TRBJ2-3, with D possibly TRBD1 on 6 matching bases. V was pared by 1 base and J by 2 bases, with 13 bases between. The CDR3 consists of 16 residues. The germline V gene has CDR1 LNHDA and CDR2 SQIVND (reference sequence). Here the CDR3 reads CASSIAGGAVTDTQYF. CDR3 DNA (partial): TGTGCCAGTAGTATAGCTGGGGGCGCCGTCACAGATACG.

To note about this clone: Read data end 3 residues before the CDR3 end; the end is taken from the germline J gene. The chain is built from TRBV18 and TRBJ2-5, with 8 bases identical to TRBD1. The CDR3 has 17 residues. Germline V CDR1 and CDR2: KGHSH, LQKENI. V shed 2 bases and J 2 bases; nucleotides not matched to a gene: 10. CDR3 protein: CASSPIPPGQEQETQYF. The DNA read from the CDR3 is TGTGCCAGCTCACCAATACCCCCGGGACAGGAACAAGAGACC.

To note about this clone: The CDR3 end is not reached by the read, which stops 3 residues before it; the germline J gene fills it in. This sequence joins TRBV5-4 and TRBJ1-5, with D possibly TRBD1 on 6 matching bases. The CDR3 is made up of 14 amino acids. Germline CDR1 SGHNT, CDR2 YYREEE (reference sequence). V gave up 0 bases and J gave up 2 bases, with 6 bases separating them. The CDR3: CASSLAGGNQPQHF. Incomplete CDR3 DNA: TGTGCCAGCAGCTTGGCAGGGGGCAATCAGCCC.

CDR3 residues: CASSFPAGAKNIQYF. The part of the CDR3 DNA that was read is TGTGCCAGCAGCTTCCCAGCGGGGGCGAAAAACATT. This sequence joins TRBV5-6 and TRBJ2-4; 8 positions agree with TRBD2. The CDR3 end falls 3 residues outside the read, so it is completed with the germline J gene. With V trimmed by 2 bases and J by 4 bases, 5 bases remained unmatched. The CDR3 spans 15 residues. Germline V gives CDR1 SGHDT, CDR2 YYEEEE.

Turning to this clone: Sequencing ends 3 residues short of the CDR3 end; the germline J gene provides the rest. The gene calls are TRBV11-3 and TRBJ2-1, with 7 bases fitting TRBD2. This CDR3 is built from 15 residues. V lost 3 bases, J lost 5 bases, and 7 bases stayed unmatched. CDR1 and CDR2 (germline): SGHNT, YENEEA. CDR3 protein: CASSFSGPANNEQFF. The sequenced CDR3 bases are TGTGCCAGCAGCTTTAGCGGGCCCGCAAACAATGAG.

Details on this clone: The read terminates 3 residues ahead of where the CDR3 ends, so the germline J gene completes it. This rearrangement joins TRBV7-8 to TRBJ1-4; 7 bases are a match to TRBD1. CDR3 length equals 14 residues. Trimming removed 5 bases from V and 8 bases from J; junction bases left unmatched: 8. The germline V gene has CDR1 SGHVS and CDR2 FQNEAQ. The covered CDR3 bases are TGTGCCAGCAGCCTACAGGGGATGTCGGAAAAA. As protein: CASSLQGMSEK. Given in full, the CDR3 is CASSLQGMSEKLFF.

Turning to this clone: The sequenced fragment ends 3 residues before the CDR3 boundary, so the rest is inferred from the germline J gene. This chain links TRBV5-1 with TRBJ2-3; 8 positions match TRBD2. The CDR3 spans 15 residues. Trimming took 0 bases from V and 3 from J; bases not matched to a gene: 3. Germline CDR1 reads SGHRS; CDR2 reads YFSETQ. CDR3 DNA (partial): TGCGCCAGCAGCTTGGCGGGGGGGGTAACAGATACG. Translation: CASSLAGGVTDT. The CDR3, in full, reads CASSLAGGVTDTQYF.

To note about this clone: The read ends 3 residues shy of where the CDR3 ends; the end is completed using the germline J gene. The gene calls are TRBV20-1 and TRBJ1-1; D not resolved. The germline V and J ends were trimmed by 2 bases and 2 bases, with 12 bases remaining between them. The CDR3 has 14 amino acids. The germline V gene encodes CDR1 DFQATT and CDR2 SNEGSKA (reference sequence). CDR3 bases read: TGCAGTGCTAGAAAGGGCAATGGCAACACTGAA. Its translation: CSARKGNGNTE. The full CDR3 protein is CSARKGNGNTEAFF.

Comments on this clone: The read ends 3 residues early relative to the CDR3; the germline J gene fills the gap. This chain links TRBV10-1 with TRBJ1-4; D remains ambiguous. V lost 11 bases and J 0 bases, leaving 16 bases between the germline ends. The CDR3 has 15 residues. Per the germline V gene, CDR1 is WNHNN and CDR2 is SYGVQD (reference sequence). The part of the CDR3 DNA that was read is TGCGCCTCTCGGCGGATCGTCGCAACTAATGAAAAA. Translating it yields CASRRIVATNEK. The entire CDR3 is CASRRIVATNEKLFF.

With regard to this clone: The read ends 3 residues early relative to the CDR3; the germline J gene fills the gap. The chain is built from TRBV11-1 and TRBJ2-1, with D maybe TRBD2 (6 bases). Germline CDR1 is SGHAT and CDR2 is FQDESV (reference sequence). The germline V and J ends were trimmed by 1 base and 7 bases, with 8 bases remaining between them. The CDR3 length is 13 residues. This CDR3 reads CASSLGLANEQFF. The sequenced part of the CDR3 DNA is TGTGCCAGCAGCTTAGGGCTAGCGAATGAG.

For this clone: The CDR3 end lies 3 residues beyond the end of the read and is filled in from the germline J gene. The chain links TRBV5-1 to TRBJ2-5, with 7 bases identical to TRBD1. Trimming cost V 4 bases and J 3 bases; bases outside gene matches: 9. The CDR3 is 15 amino acids. Germline V gives CDR1 SGHRS, CDR2 YFSETQ. The CDR3 region is CASSRHRDSKETQYF. The CDR3 bases that were read are TGCGCCAGCAGCAGACACCGGGACAGCAAAGAGACC.

About this clone itself: The read is 3 residues too short to cover the CDR3 end, so that end is filled in from the germline J gene. The genes are TRBV13 and TRBJ2-1, with D unresolved. V lost 5 bases to trimming and J lost 2 bases, with 7 bases between them. CDR3 length: 13 residues. Germline CDR1 and CDR2: PRHDT and FYEKMQ (reference sequence). The CDR3 reads CASSLSAYNEQFF. The sequenced part of the CDR3 DNA is TGTGCCAGCAGCCTCTCCGCCTACAATGAG. Using reference TRBV13 and TRBJ2-1 for the parts outside the CDR3, the full variable domain is AAGVIQSPRHLIKEKRETATLKCYPIPRHDTVYWYQQGPGQDPQFLISFYEKMQSDKGSIPDRFSAQQFSDYHSELNMSSLELGDSALYFCASSLSAYNEQFFGPGTRLTVL.

As to this clone: The sequenced fragment ends 3 residues before the CDR3 boundary, so the rest is inferred from the germline J gene. The chain combines TRBV5-1 with TRBJ2-2; 7 nucleotides line up with TRBD1. This CDR3 contains 16 residues. The germline V gene has CDR1 SGHRS and CDR2 YFSETQ. Losses at the gene ends were 3 bases for V and 4 bases for J; bases not matched to a gene: 9. CDR3 DNA, as far as it was read: TGCGCCAGCAGCTCCACAGGGGTCGGGGTCACCGGGGAG. Translation: CASSSTGVGVTGE. The full CDR3 sequence reads CASSSTGVGVTGELFF.

Of note for this clone: Read data end 3 residues before the CDR3 end; the end is taken from the germline J gene. The gene calls are TRBV5-6 and TRBJ1-4, with 8 bases that match TRBD1. The V gene end was trimmed by 2 bases and the J gene end by 5 bases; junction bases not matched to a gene: 5. The CDR3 extends over 15 amino acids. CDR1 is SGHDT and CDR2 is YYEEEE in the germline V gene. The CDR3 sequence: CASSFGTGRNEKLFF. Partial CDR3 DNA: TGTGCCAGCAGCTTCGGGACAGGTAGAAATGAAAAA. The variable domain in full, with the rest retrieved from reference TRBV5-6 and TRBJ1-4, is DAGVTQSPTHLIKTRGQQVTLRCSPKSGHDTVSWYQQALGQGPQFIFQYYEEEERQRGNFPDRFSGHQFPNYSSELNVNALLLGDSALYLCASSFGTGRNEKLFFGSGTQLSVL.

In regard to this clone: The CDR3 is cut off 3 residues early in the read; its end comes from the germline J gene. The genes are TRBV5-1 and TRBJ2-2, with TRBD2 matching 10 bases. Looked up from germline, CDR1 is SGHRS and CDR2 is YFSETQ. The ends lost 7 bases at V and 1 base at J; junction bases unmatched: 7. The CDR3 is 16 residues long. The part of the CDR3 DNA that was read is TGCGCCAGCGGGCTAGCGGGGGCCATGAACACCGGGGAG. Its protein is CASGLAGAMNTGE. The whole CDR3 protein reads CASGLAGAMNTGELFF.

Points on this clone: The CDR3 end lies 3 residues beyond the end of the read and is filled in from the germline J gene. The genes are TRBV18 and TRBJ1-6; D is ambiguous. The germline gives CDR1 KGHSH, CDR2 LQKENI. Trimming left V 4 bases short and J 7 bases short, with 5 bases between. This CDR3 has 12 residues. The covered CDR3 bases are TGTGCCAGCTCACGGCCGAATTCACCC. It encodes CASSRPNSP. The CDR3 in its entirety is CASSRPNSPLHF.

Comments on this clone: The read terminates 3 residues ahead of where the CDR3 ends, so the germline J gene completes it. The chain couples TRBV9 to TRBJ2-4; maybe TRBD2 (6 bases). Germline CDR1 and CDR2: SGDLS and YYNGEE. CDR3 length equals 17 residues. V was cut by 3 bases and J by 1 base, with 17 bases left in between. The part of the CDR3 DNA that was read is TGTGCCAGCAGCGCCGGGGGTATTTCGCTGGCCAAAAACATT. Its protein product is CASSAGGISLAKNI. In full, the CDR3 reads CASSAGGISLAKNIQYF. The variable domain in full, with the rest retrieved from reference TRBV9 and TRBJ2-4, is DSGVTQTPKHLITATGQRVTLRCSPRSGDLSVYWYQQSLDQGLQFLIQYYNGEERAKGNILERFSAQQFPDLHSELNLSSLELGDSALYFCASSAGGISLAKNIQYFGAGTRLSVL.

The sequenced CDR3 bases are TGTGCCAGCAGCCCACAGGGGGCGAACACTGAA. Translating it yields CASSPQGANTE. The entire CDR3 reads CASSPQGANTEAFF. The chain combines TRBV7-9 with TRBJ1-1; 9 nucleotides match TRBD1. The DNA ends 3 residues before the CDR3 does, and the rest of the CDR3 is filled in from the germline J gene. This CDR3 is built from 14 residues. Germline V gene sequence: CDR1 SEHNR, CDR2 FQNEAQ (reference sequence). V was clipped by 5 bases and J by 1 base; unmatched bases: 2.

As to this clone: The read gets to within 3 residues of the CDR3 end, and the germline J gene fills in the rest. The rearrangement joins TRBV20-1 to TRBJ2-1, with 11 bases matching TRBD2. With V trimmed by 5 bases and J by 6 bases, 3 bases remained unmatched. Germline-derived CDR1 and CDR2 are DFQATT and SNEGSKA (reference sequence). The CDR3 is 13 amino acids. Incomplete CDR3 DNA: TGCAGTGCTGGGACTAGCGGACCCAATGAG. Amino acid sequence: CSAGTSGPNE. Given in full, the CDR3 is CSAGTSGPNEQFF.

As to this clone: The read terminates 3 residues before the CDR3 end, so the remaining end is supplied by the germline J gene. J is TRBJ2-5 and V is TRBV5-1; TRBD2 matches at 13 bases. Germline values: CDR1 SGHRS, CDR2 YFSETQ. This CDR3 region has 16 residues. The V gene end was trimmed by 2 bases and the J gene end by 1 base; junction bases not matched to a gene: 2. The covered CDR3 bases are TGCGCCAGCAGCTTTTGGACTAGCGGGGGCCAAGAGACC. Residues: CASSFWTSGGQET. The CDR3, in full, reads CASSFWTSGGQETQYF. Full variable domain (outside the CDR3, taken from reference TRBV5-1 and TRBJ2-5): KAGVTQTPRYLIKTRGQQVTLSCSPISGHRSVSWYQQTPGQGLQFLFEYFSETQRNKGNFPGRFSGRQFSNSRSEMNVSTLELGDSALYLCASSFWTSGGQETQYFGPGTRLLVL.

About this clone: The read ends 3 residues before the CDR3 terminus; that terminus is restored from the germline J gene. The genes are TRBV28 and TRBJ2-7; D is perhaps TRBD2 (6 bases). Trimming cost V 6 bases and J 0 bases, with 12 bases left between them. CDR1 MDHEN and CDR2 SYDVKM come from the germline V gene. The CDR3 loop spans 14 amino acids. CDR3 in amino acids: CASSRFGGSYEQYF. The CDR3 DNA, read in part, is TGTGCCAGCAGCCGCTTCGGGGGCTCCTACGAG.